These T cell receptor beta chains were read from a single sample in a study of control samples from healthy donors and cancer patients. Measured with immunoSEQ multiplex PCR; TCRdb has only the in-frame clones, and not every one. Of about 50,000 clones in the sample, about 93% were seen once. The sequenced sample consisted of PBMCs. These receptor sequences come from a woman aged 45-59 years with head and neck cancer. CDR3s include the opening cysteine and the closing phenylalanine or tryptophan. Fields, in order: V gene, clone size, J gene, D gene, CDR3 DNA, CDR3 protein. A D gene is named only where the DNA matches it firmly. Clone sizes are given selectively: once, few, many, or a class where the clone is expanded.

>TRBV30|once|TRBJ2-3|TRBD1
TGTGCCTATAGCCGGGACAGCCCCCGAGATACGCAGTATTTT
CAYSRDSPRDTQYF
>TRBV15|.|TRBJ1-2|.
TGTGCCACCAGCCCCTCGGATCAGGGATATGGCTACACCTTC
CATSPSDQGYGYTF
>TRBV5-1|.|TRBJ2-5|.
TGCGCCAGCAGCTTGAGGGGGGTTTGGGAAGAGACCCAGTACTTC
CASSLRGVWEETQYF
>TRBV5-6|.|TRBJ2-6|.
TGTGCCAGCAGTTACGTTGTCTCTGGGGCCAACGTCCTGACTTTC
CASSYVVSGANVLTF
>TRBV3-1/TRBV3-2|.|TRBJ1-2|.
TGTGCCAGCAGTCTTATTGGGGTGGACTATGGCTACACCTTC
CASSLIGVDYGYTF
>TRBV9|.|TRBJ2-6|.
TGTGCCAGCAGCGGTGGAAACTCTGGGGCCAACGTCCTGACTTTC
CASSGGNSGANVLTF
>TRBV12-3/TRBV12-4|.|TRBJ1-2|.
TGTGCCAGCAGCAGGGCCTCCAGAGATGGCTACACCTTC
CASSRASRDGYTF
>TRBV6-6|.|TRBJ2-3|TRBD2
TGTGCCAGCAGCCCCCTCGGAGCGGGGGGCCCCGATACGCAGTATTTT
CASSPLGAGGPDTQYF
>TRBV24-1|once|TRBJ1-1|.
TGTGCGGCCGCCTTAATCGGGGGCAAGGTGAACACTGAAGCTTTCTTT
CAAALIGGKVNTEAFF
>TRBV28|.|TRBJ1-2|.
TGTGCCAGCAGTTTGAGGGGCTATGGCTACACCTTC
CASSLRGYGYTF
>TRBV6-6|once|TRBJ2-1|.
TGTGCCAGCAGTTACTCGAGCAATGAGCAGTTCTTC
CASSYSSNEQFF
>TRBV7-9|.|TRBJ1-2|.
TGTGCCAGCAGCTTAGAAAGAGGGGAGCATGGCTACACCTTC
CASSLERGEHGYTF
>TRBV5-5|once|TRBJ2-7|.
TGTGCCAGCAGCCTCCCGGGGTTCTTCTACGAGCAGTACTTC
CASSLPGFFYEQYF
>TRBV15|once|TRBJ1-2|.
TGTGCCACCAGCAGAGACGGCGGTGGCTATGGCTACACCTTC
CATSRDGGGYGYTF
>TRBV5-1|.|TRBJ2-7|.
TGCGCCAGCAGCTTGGACGGGTTCGAGCAGTACTTC
CASSLDGFEQYF
>TRBV30|.|TRBJ2-1|TRBD2
TGTGCCTGGAGTCACGGACTAGCGGGAGTCAATGAGCAGTTCTTC
CAWSHGLAGVNEQFF
>TRBV13|.|TRBJ2-2|.
TGTGCCAGCAGCTTACGGGACATCGCATTCCTGAACACCGGGGAGCTGTTTTTT
CASSLRDIAFLNTGELFF
>TRBV3-1/TRBV3-2|.|TRBJ1-1|.
TGTGCCAGCAGCCAGGGGCTGAACACTGAAGCTTTCTTT
CASSQGLNTEAFF
>TRBV5-1|.|TRBJ1-2|.
TGCGCCAGCAGCTTGCAGAGCAGCGCGTATGGCTACACCTTC
CASSLQSSAYGYTF
>TRBV5-1|.|TRBJ1-1|TRBD1
TGCGCCAGCAGCTTACTGGGACAGGGAACTGAAGCTTTCTTT
CASSLLGQGTEAFF
>TRBV5-4|.|TRBJ2-3|.
TGTGCCAGCAGCTTCGGGCAGGGTGGGACAGATACGCAGTATTTT
CASSFGQGGTDTQYF
>TRBV10-3|medium-sized|TRBJ1-6|.
TGTGCCATCAGTGAGTCAGGGACGACAGGTGTGCTCCACTTT
CAISESGTTGVLHF
>TRBV4-1|.|TRBJ2-5|TRBD2
TGCGCCAGCAGCCAAAATAGCGGGGAACTCCAAGAGACCCAGTACTTC
CASSQNSGELQETQYF
>TRBV5-1|once|TRBJ2-2|TRBD1
TGCGCCAGCAGCCAAGCCTTGACAGGGTCGAACACCGGGGAGCTGTTTTTT
CASSQALTGSNTGELFF
>TRBV4-3|.|TRBJ2-7|.
TGCGCCAGCAGCCAAGGAGTCCAGGCTCGATTTGCCGAGCAGTACTTC
CASSQGVQARFAEQYF
>TRBV5-6|.|TRBJ1-1|.
TGTGCCAGCAGCTTGGCGAACACTGAAGCTTTCTTT
CASSLANTEAFF
>TRBV5-5|.|TRBJ1-4|.
TGTGCCAGCAGCCCGAGAGGGACACCGGCAACTAATGAAAAACTGTTTTTT
CASSPRGTPATNEKLFF
>TRBV11-2|.|TRBJ2-3|TRBD2
TGTGCCAGCAGCTACTCTAGCGGTAGCACAGATACGCAGTATTTT
CASSYSSGSTDTQYF
>TRBV7-6|.|TRBJ2-7|TRBD2
TGTGCCAGCAGTCCCATAGCGGGCGTTCCCTACGAGCAGTACTTC
CASSPIAGVPYEQYF